This TCR beta chain was sequenced for a study of T-cell reconstitution after alpha-beta-depleted transplantation in children. Whole-study results and caveats: Reportedly, only several hundred clones from non-depleted graft cells drove alpha-beta T-cell counts at about two months. T-cell counts and diversity were attributed mostly to newly produced T cells one year after transplant. Surviving thymic progenitors and recipient T cells were the source of high TCRbeta diversity at day 60 in some patients.

The CDR3 consists of 19 residues. Germline V gene sequence: CDR1 DFQATT, CDR2 SNEGSKA (reference sequence). V dropped 5 bases and J dropped 5; count of bases not matched to a gene: 22. In the case of this clonotype: Its antigen is not known.

Unique molecular identifiers were used in preparing the TCRbeta library. TCRdb recomputed calls from the PCR reads with MiXCR, one row per CDR3 protein. The sample records 600,000 or so distinct CDR3 sequences, about 23% being singletons. The chain combines TRBV20-1 with TRBJ2-7; 12 bases align to TRBD2. The sequence was collected from a boy less than two years old who had a stem cell transplant for acute myeloid leukemia, so the T cells may come from the graft donor. This material consisted of PBMCs, mostly from graft donor cells, taken 360 days after TCRalphabeta/CD19-depleted stem cell transplant. The DNA of the CDR3 is TGCAGTGCTGTCGAACTAGCGGGGGGCCGGAAAAACGTTAAAGACGAGCAGTACTTC. This gives the protein CSAVELAGGRKNVKDEQYF.